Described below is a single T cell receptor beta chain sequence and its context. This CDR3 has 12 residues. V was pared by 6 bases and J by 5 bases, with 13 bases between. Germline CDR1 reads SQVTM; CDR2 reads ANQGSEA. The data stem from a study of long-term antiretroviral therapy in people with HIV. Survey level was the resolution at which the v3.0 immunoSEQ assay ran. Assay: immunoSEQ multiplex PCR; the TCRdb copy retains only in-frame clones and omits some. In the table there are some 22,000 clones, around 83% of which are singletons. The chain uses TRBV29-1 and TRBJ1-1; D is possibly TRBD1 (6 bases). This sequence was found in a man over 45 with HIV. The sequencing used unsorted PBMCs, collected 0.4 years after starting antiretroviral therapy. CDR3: CSVREGGTEAFF. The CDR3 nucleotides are TGCAGCGTCCGGGAGGGGGGGACTGAAGCTTTCTTT.